This entry describes one T cell receptor (beta chain). Its antigen is still unknown. These data come from a study of T cell repertoires in cytomegalovirus infection. About the study: Public signatures in TCR beta pointed to CMV infection and matching HLA type.

One entry per CDR3 protein, called by TCRdb with MiXCR from the reads. The repertoire includes hundreds of thousands of distinct CDR3 sequences, about 33% of them detected once, and roughly an eighth sits in the top ten. Whole-study findings and limits: The ex vivo response showed dominance by HLA-C-restricted CMV-specific TCR beta clonotypes. Pooled public TCR beta family frequency picked out CMV carriers with the relevant HLA.

CDR3 size: 12 residues. V lost 0 bases and J lost 8, with 10 bases in between. Germline V lookup: CDR1 SQVTM, CDR2 ANQGSEA. This clonotype originated in a human donor in good health (CMV status not recorded). Some clones in this sample may be carry-over from other donors' samples. The genes are TRBV29-1 and TRBJ1-1; D call uncertain. The sample consisted of PBMCs. The CDR3 is CSVEDRDVEAFF. In DNA, the CDR3 is TGCAGCGTTGAAGATAGAGATGTGGAAGCTTTCTTT.